The 22 T cell receptor beta chains presented below share a single source sample, sequenced in a study of blood T cell repertoires in COVID-19. TCRdb's copy holds only in-frame clones and misses some; the assay was immunoSEQ multiplex PCR. The top ten clones hold approximately 15% of a sample with over 50,000 clones, around 90% of them seen once. The specimen sequenced was peripheral blood. The source of these receptors is a human donor with active COVID-19. The donor label of this sample is uncertain.

This clone was observed once. V usage is TRBV4-1 and J usage is TRBJ2-2, with TRBD1 matching 7 bases. The CDR3 covers 17 residues. Germline V lookup: CDR1 MGHRA, CDR2 YSYEKL. Unmatched junction bases numbered 12, after V lost 4 bases and J lost 4 bases. The CDR3 here is CASSPSSEGAGTGELFF. DNA of the CDR3: TGCGCCAGCAGCCCCTCCTCTGAGGGGGCGGGCACCGGGGAGCTGTTTTTT.

The count of this clone is one. This chain joins TRBV7-9 and TRBJ2-1; 9 bases match TRBD1. Germline assignment: CDR1 SEHNR and CDR2 FQNEAQ (reference sequence). CDR3 length: 16 amino acids. V shed 7 bases, J shed 1 base, and the junction held 8 bases outside the gene matches. This CDR3 is CASNLLTGGSYNEQFF. CDR3 DNA sequence: TGTGCCAGCAACCTACTGACAGGGGGATCCTACAATGAGCAGTTCTTC.

The chain carries TRBV6-5 and TRBJ2-7; possible D gene TRBD1, 6 bases. Between the trimmed V and J ends, which lost 5 bases and 4 bases, there was a span of 18 bases. The CDR3 is 15 amino acids. In germline, CDR1 is MNHEY, CDR2 SVGAGI. CDR3 loop: CASSLQTGPFYEQYF. In nucleotides, the CDR3 is TGTGCCAGCAGTCTTCAGACAGGCCCTTTTTACGAGCAGTACTTC.

As DNA, the CDR3 is TGTGCCAGCAGTTCCCCGACTAGCGGGATCTCCTACGAGCAGTACTTC. Amino acid sequence: CASSSPTSGISYEQYF. This sequence joins TRBV27 and TRBJ2-7, with 11 nucleotides matching TRBD2. Unmatched junction bases numbered 5, after V lost 4 bases and J lost 0 bases. CDR3 size: 16 residues. Germline V gives CDR1 MNHEY, CDR2 SMNVEV (reference sequence).

The chain recombines TRBV2 with TRBJ1-5, with D tentatively TRBD1 (6 bases). This CDR3 is built from 15 residues. Per germline, CDR1 SNHLY and CDR2 FYNNEI. Trimming left V 6 bases short and J 2 bases short, with 14 bases between. CDR3 DNA: TGTGCCAGCAGAGGGGGAGGGGCCCGCAATCAGCCCCAGCATTTT. It encodes CASRGGGARNQPQHF.

The chain carries TRBV5-6 and TRBJ2-7; 7 nucleotides align to TRBD2. The germline gives CDR1 SGHDT, CDR2 YYEEEE. V lost 4 bases and J lost 6; bases outside the gene matches: 13. The CDR3 is made up of 15 amino acids. The CDR3, as DNA: TGTGCCAGCAGCCAAGGGTGGGGAGGGTACTCCGAGCAGTACTTC. Translated: CASSQGWGGYSEQYF.

Concerning this clone itself: Other nucleotide sequences from this sample produce the same CDR3. This chain connects TRBV7-9 to TRBJ1-1; no firm D call. The CDR3 has 13 residues. Trimming shortened V by 5 bases and J by 3 bases, and 10 bases separated the two germline ends. Germline lookup yields CDR1 SEHNR and CDR2 FQNEAQ (reference sequence). CDR3 in DNA: TGTGCCAGCAGCCTACGGGGAGACACTGAAGCTTTCTTT. It specifies CASSLRGDTEAFF.

Details on this clone: Germline is not matched at one junction end, which may reflect a read error. The J gene is TRBJ2-3, the V gene TRBV7-7; 11 nucleotides line up with TRBD2. Looked up from germline, CDR1 is SSHAT and CDR2 is FNYEAQ (reference sequence). The CDR3 has 15 residues. This CDR3 is CASSQLAGAADTQYF. In nucleotides, the CDR3 is TGTGCTAGCAGCCAACTAGCGGGAGCGGCAGATACGCAGTATTTT. The whole variable domain, remainder taken from reference TRBV7-7 and TRBJ2-3, is GAGVSQSPRYKVTKRGQDVTLRCDPISSHATLYWYQQALGQGPEFLTYFNYEAQPDKSGLPSDRFSAERPEGSISTLTIQRTEQRDSAMYRCASSQLAGAADTQYFGPGTRLTVL.

V and J are TRBV7-2 and TRBJ2-5; TRBD2 aligns across 9 bases. This CDR3 region has 16 residues. With V trimmed by 3 bases and J by 0 bases, 5 bases remained unmatched. Germline V lookup: CDR1 SGHTA, CDR2 FQGNSA. The CDR3 nucleotides are TGTGCCAGCAGCTTGCAGGGACTAGCAAACCAAGAGACCCAGTACTTC. Translating it yields CASSLQGLANQETQYF.

This clone was detected once. V gene TRBV4-1 combines with J gene TRBJ2-2, with D maybe TRBD2 (7 bases). The CDR3 sequence is 16 residues long. Germline V gives CDR1 MGHRA, CDR2 YSYEKL. The V gene lost 1 base and the J gene lost 7 bases, with 16 bases spanning the gap. Here the CDR3 reads CASSQAPGGGGGELFF. The DNA for the CDR3 is TGCGCCAGCAGCCAAGCTCCCGGGGGCGGGGGCGGGGAGCTGTTTTTT.

This chain joins TRBV7-9 and TRBJ2-6; perhaps TRBD1 as D (5 bases). Deletions cut 4 bases from V and 1 base from J, with 17 bases between. There are 18 residues in the CDR3. Germline loops: CDR1 SEHNR, CDR2 FQNEAQ (reference sequence). The CDR3 loop reads CASSSPGQGGSGANVLTF. CDR3 nucleotide sequence: TGTGCCAGCAGCTCCCCCGGCCAGGGTGGTTCTGGGGCCAACGTCCTGACTTTC.

The rearrangement joins TRBV4-1 to TRBJ1-1, with 9 positions matching TRBD1. Germline V lookup: CDR1 MGHRA, CDR2 YSYEKL. CDR3 length: 18 residues. Trimming took 1 base from V and 3 from J; bases not matched to a gene: 12. CDR3 region: CASSQVDRMRQGDTEAFF. CDR3 nucleotides: TGCGCCAGCAGCCAAGTTGACCGGATGCGACAGGGGGACACTGAAGCTTTCTTT.

The chain couples TRBV6-5 to TRBJ2-7; no definite D call. The length of the CDR3 is 13 residues. The V gene lost 2 bases and the J gene lost 2 bases, with 7 bases spanning the gap. Germline-derived CDR1 and CDR2 are MNHEY and SVGAGI. The CDR3 bases are TGTGCCAGCAGTTACGGGCAGACCTACGAGCAGTACGTC. Amino acids: CASSYGQTYEQYV.

CDR3 sequence: CASSYSGQGNSPLHF. CDR3 bases: TGTGCCAGCAGTTACTCCGGACAGGGTAATTCACCCCTCCACTTT. The chain combines TRBV6-5 with TRBJ1-6; 8 nucleotides align to TRBD1. Germline trimming cut 0 bases from V and 6 bases from J; bases unmatched to any gene: 1. The CDR3 spans 15 residues. From germline, CDR1 is MNHEY and CDR2 SVGAGI.

This clone was counted once. V gene TRBV27 combines with J gene TRBJ2-5; 9 bases agree with TRBD1. The CDR3 runs to 14 residues. V gave up 2 bases and J gave up 5 bases; unmatched junction bases: 3. Germline V gives CDR1 MNHEY, CDR2 SMNVEV (reference sequence). As DNA, the CDR3 is TGTGCCAGCAGTTTAACAGGGGGCTGGGAGACCCAGTACTTC. As protein: CASSLTGGWETQYF.

The gene calls are TRBV7-6 and TRBJ2-2, with D perhaps TRBD2 (7 bases). Germline V gene sequence: CDR1 SGHVS, CDR2 FNYEAQ. This CDR3 spans 15 amino acids. V was shortened by 10 bases and J by 5 bases, with 20 bases between the two germline ends. The CDR3 reads CATRIDEGGTGELFF. Here the CDR3 DNA reads TGTGCCACCAGGATTGATGAGGGGGGGACCGGGGAGCTGTTTTTT.

The rearrangement joins TRBV19 to TRBJ1-1; TRBD1 matches 7 bases. The CDR3 sequence is 15 residues long. V dropped 3 bases and J dropped 5; count of bases not matched to a gene: 9. CDR1 LNHDA and CDR2 SQIVND come from the germline V gene (reference sequence). DNA of the CDR3: TGTGCCAGTAGTATGGGGGACAGTTTACGGACTGAAGCTTTCTTT. Residues: CASSMGDSLRTEAFF.

The V call is TRBV10-2, the J call TRBJ2-2, with D tentatively TRBD1 (5 bases). This CDR3 is 15 amino acids long. The germline V and J ends were trimmed by 7 bases and 4 bases, with 16 bases remaining between them. Germline V CDR1 and CDR2: WSHSY, SAAADI. As DNA, the CDR3 is TGCGCCAGCACCTCTCCAGGGCGAGGCACCGGGGAGCTGTTTTTT. It yields the protein CASTSPGRGTGELFF.

This chain links TRBV5-1 with TRBJ2-3; 14 bases line up with TRBD2. Trimming cost V 2 bases and J 3 bases; bases outside gene matches: 5. The germline gives CDR1 SGHRS, CDR2 YFSETQ. CDR3 length: 17 residues. For the CDR3, the DNA is TGCGCCAGCAGCTTCCAAGGGACTAGCGGGAGAACAGATACGCAGTATTTT. It codes for CASSFQGTSGRTDTQYF.

The chain is built from TRBV10-3 and TRBJ2-7, with D perhaps matching TRBD2 (6 bases). The germline V gene has CDR1 ENHRY and CDR2 SYGVKD. Trimming stripped 2 bases from V and 5 bases from J, with 10 bases between. CDR3 length: 13 residues. The CDR3, as DNA: TGTGCCATCAGTGAGCTCGGGGGAGACGAGCAGTACTTC. This encodes CAISELGGDEQYF.

The CDR3 region has the DNA TGTGCCAGCAGCCAGAGGAGGAATTCACCCCTCCACTTT. Translation: CASSQRRNSPLHF. The chain uses TRBV4-2 and TRBJ1-6; D unclear. CDR1 is LGHNA and CDR2 is YNFKEQ in the germline V gene. The V end was cut by 3 bases, the J end by 7 bases, with 7 bases between. The CDR3 is 13 amino acids.

The V gene is TRBV6-6, the J gene TRBJ2-2, with D unclear. Germline V CDR1 and CDR2: MNHNY, SVGAGI (reference sequence). Trimming shortened V by 5 bases and J by 1 base, and 14 bases separated the two germline ends. This CDR3 spans 16 amino acids. The CDR3 is CASSQLGSMNTGELFF. CDR3 coding DNA: TGTGCCAGCAGTCAGCTAGGCAGTATGAACACCGGGGAGCTGTTTTTT.